These 18 T cell receptor beta chains were sequenced from one sample in a study of post-analysis software for immune sequencing data. Findings and limits, study-wide: Elevated frequency relative to controls characterized a handful of TRBV segments in patients, TRBV5-6, TRBV5-1 and TRBV20-1 among them.

The antigens for these receptors are not known. TCR beta cDNA libraries included unique molecular identifiers. From the PCR reads, TCRdb called clonotypes with MiXCR, one entry per CDR3 protein. The sample has more than 500,000 distinct CDR3 sequences; about a third are singletons. The sample was blood. The receptors stem from a girl aged 2-17 years with multiple sclerosis.

This chain links TRBV6-5 with TRBJ1-4; TRBD1 matches 9 bases. The junction had 6 bases not matched to a gene; V was cut back by 5 bases and J by 8 bases. The CDR3 covers 14 residues. Germline V gene lookup returns CDR1 MNHEY and CDR2 SVGAGI. CDR3 bases: TGTGCCAGCAGTCGGGACAGGGCGAAGGAAAAACTGTTTTTT. This codes for CASSRDRAKEKLFF.

The chain joins TRBV5-1 to TRBJ2-7; no clear D gene. The CDR3 totals 11 residues. The germline CDR1 and CDR2 sequences are SGHRS and YFSETQ. V lost 4 bases, J lost 2 bases, and 4 bases lay in between. CDR3 region: CASSNAYEQYF. The DNA of the CDR3 is TGCGCCAGCAGCAATGCCTACGAGCAGTACTTC.

This clonotype was picked up a small number of times. V usage is TRBV29-1 and J usage is TRBJ2-7; no reliable D call. V dropped 2 bases and J dropped 0 bases, with 5 bases sitting between them. Germline values: CDR1 SQVTM, CDR2 ANQGSEA. This CDR3 is 12 amino acids long. The CDR3 DNA reads as TGCAGCGTTGAAATCACCTCCTACGAGCAGTACTTC. Its protein is CSVEITSYEQYF.

This clonotype turned up a few times. The chain links TRBV29-1 to TRBJ1-5; TRBD1 matches at 7 bases. The germline V gene encodes CDR1 SQVTM and CDR2 ANQGSEA. The CDR3 has 12 amino acids. This CDR3 reads CNKGAVNQPQHF. DNA of the CDR3: TGCAATAAGGGGGCGGTCAATCAGCCCCAGCATTTT.

The genes are TRBV5-1 and TRBJ1-4; possibly TRBD1 for D (5 bases). The CDR3 runs to 15 residues. Germline CDR1 and CDR2: SGHRS and YFSETQ. Between the trimmed V and J ends, which lost 0 bases and 8 bases, there was a span of 14 bases. The CDR3 reads CASSLGQPETEKLFF. The CDR3, as DNA: TGCGCCAGCAGCTTGGGACAGCCCGAGACGGAAAAACTGTTTTTT. Filled out from reference TRBV5-1 and TRBJ1-4, the complete variable domain reads KAGVTQTPRYLIKTRGQQVTLSCSPISGHRSVSWYQQTPGQGLQFLFEYFSETQRNKGNFPGRFSGRQFSNSRSEMNVSTLELGDSALYLCASSLGQPETEKLFFGSGTQLSVL.

The V call is TRBV10-3, the J call TRBJ2-5, with D possibly being TRBD1 (6 bases). Per the germline V gene, CDR1 is ENHRY and CDR2 is SYGVKD. The germline V and J ends were trimmed by 1 base and 11 bases, with 17 bases remaining between them. CDR3 size: 14 residues. CDR3 loop: CAISEYSGTNEQYF. The DNA of the CDR3 is TGTGCCATCAGTGAGTATTCGGGGACAAATGAGCAGTACTTC.

The gene calls are TRBV9 and TRBJ1-2; TRBD1 matches 7 bases. This CDR3 spans 17 amino acids. Germline CDR1 and CDR2: SGDLS and YYNGEE. J lost 6 bases, V lost 3 bases, and 17 bases had no gene match. The CDR3 DNA reads TGTGCCAGCAGCGGGGAGGGGGACAGAGGGCCGTCTGATGGCTACACCTTC. Translated: CASSGEGDRGPSDGYTF.

DNA for the CDR3: TGTGCCAGTAGTATTGGTTCCGGGGATTACGAGCAGTACTTC. This sequence encodes CASSIGSGDYEQYF. The J gene is TRBJ2-7, the V gene TRBV19; weak D call: TRBD2 (5 bases). V was shortened by 3 bases and J by 4 bases, with 13 bases between the two germline ends. Germline lookup yields CDR1 LNHDA and CDR2 SQIVND (reference sequence). The length of the CDR3 is 14 residues.

This clonotype was detected a few times. This chain links TRBV28 with TRBJ2-1; the D call may be TRBD1 or TRBD2 (5 bases each). Trimming cost V 7 bases and J 9 bases, with 13 bases left between them. Germline V gives CDR1 MDHEN, CDR2 SYDVKM. The CDR3 runs to 12 residues. The CDR3 region has the DNA TGTGCCAGCACGGGACCACTGGGTGAGCAGTTCTTC. This encodes CASTGPLGEQFF.

The chain carries TRBV5-1 and TRBJ1-2, with a weak D call TRBD1 (5 bases). This CDR3 is 14 amino acids long. Germline CDR1 reads SGHRS; CDR2 reads YFSETQ. Trimming left V 4 bases short and J 8 bases short, with 18 bases between. The CDR3 loop reads CASSQGTASGGYTF. For the CDR3, the DNA is TGCGCCAGCAGCCAAGGGACGGCGTCGGGAGGCTACACCTTC. The whole variable domain, filled in from reference TRBV5-1 and TRBJ1-2, reads KAGVTQTPRYLIKTRGQQVTLSCSPISGHRSVSWYQQTPGQGLQFLFEYFSETQRNKGNFPGRFSGRQFSNSRSEMNVSTLELGDSALYLCASSQGTASGGYTFGSGTRLTVV.

V usage is TRBV3-1 and J usage is TRBJ2-5; 8 positions agree with TRBD1. The length of the CDR3 is 16 residues. Germline V lookup: CDR1 LGHDT, CDR2 YNNKEL (reference sequence). V trimming: 11 bases; J trimming: 1 base; junction bases outside the gene matches: 15. The chain's CDR3 is CAVRPRQGMPQETQYF. The CDR3 DNA reads TGTGCCGTAAGACCTCGACAGGGGATGCCCCAAGAGACCCAGTACTTC.

About this clonotype: Germline and junction disagree at one end, which may indicate a read error. V usage is TRBV29-1 and J usage is TRBJ2-5; no reliable D call. This CDR3 is 13 amino acids long. Looked up from germline, CDR1 is SQVTM and CDR2 is ANQGSEA. The CDR3 coding sequence is TGCAGCGTCCACACGGCGACCCAAGAGACCCTGTACTTC. Its translation is CSVHTATQETLYF.

CDR3 protein: CAVLRDRDNSPLHF. As DNA, the CDR3 is TGTGCCGTACTCCGGGACAGGGATAATTCACCCCTCCACTTT. The chain has TRBV7-8 and TRBJ1-6; 9 positions agree with TRBD1. Germline V gene lookup returns CDR1 SGHVS and CDR2 FQNEAQ. V shed 11 bases, J shed 5 bases, and the junction held 7 bases outside the gene matches. This CDR3 spans 14 amino acids.

This clonotype appeared a few times. The chain uses TRBV4-1 and TRBJ2-5; tentatively, D is TRBD1 (5 bases). The CDR3 extends over 14 amino acids. Germline V gene sequence: CDR1 MGHRA, CDR2 YSYEKL. Trimming removed 4 bases at V and 5 bases at J, with 14 bases between. CDR3 sequence reads: CASSPDSETETQYF. The CDR3 region has the DNA TGCGCCAGCAGCCCCGACAGCGAGACCGAGACCCAGTACTTC.

V gene TRBV7-9 combines with J gene TRBJ2-3, with 7 positions matching TRBD1. CDR3 size: 15 residues. J gave up 0 bases and V 6 bases, and 6 bases lay outside the gene matches. Germline CDR1 SEHNR, CDR2 FQNEAQ (reference sequence). The CDR3 protein is CASSSGTVSTDTQYF. CDR3 coding DNA: TGTGCCAGCAGTTCTGGGACAGTAAGCACAGATACGCAGTATTTT.

V usage is TRBV11-3 and J usage is TRBJ2-1; no clear D. The J call could be wrong; TRBJ2-7 is a better fit for the DNA end. Germline V gives CDR1 SGHNT, CDR2 YENEEA. This CDR3 spans 13 amino acids. CDR3 region: CASSLGGSNEQYF. The CDR3 DNA reads as TGTGCCAGCAGCTTAGGGGGTTCCAATGAGCAGTACTTC.

The rearrangement uses TRBV20-1 and TRBJ2-4, with D unresolved. The end of the DNA aligns better with TRBJ2-7, so the J call may be wrong. Germline loops: CDR1 DFQATT, CDR2 SNEGSKA (reference sequence). This CDR3 contains 12 residues. The CDR3 here is CSASPVTAEQYF. In DNA form, the CDR3 reads TGCAGTGCTAGCCCCGTGACCGCCGAGCAGTACTTC.

For this clonotype: One junction end does not reproduce the germline sequence, and a read error may be involved. The genes are TRBV7-9 and TRBJ2-5; D unclear. This CDR3 comprises 11 residues. CDR1 and CDR2 from the germline V gene are SEHNR and FQNEAQ (reference sequence). DNA for the CDR3: TGTGCCATCCACCCAAAGGAGACCCAGCACTTC. Protein: CAIHPKETQHF. The entire variable domain, with the rest obtained from reference TRBV7-9 and TRBJ2-5, is as follows: DTGVSQNPRHKITKRGQNVTFRCDPISEHNRLYWYRQTLGQGPEFLTYFQNEAQLEKSRLLSDRFSAERPKGSFSTLEIQRTEQGDSAMYLCAIHPKETQHFGPGTRLLVL.